The 30 T cell receptor beta chains below were found in one sample sequenced in a study of blood T cell repertoires in COVID-19. Method: immunoSEQ multiplex PCR; TCRdb's copy keeps in-frame clones and lacks some. The table shows roughly 230,000 clones, with around 83% occurring only once. The material sequenced was PBMCs or T cells enriched from blood (not recorded which). Source of these receptors: a woman aged 50 to 60 who had been exposed to COVID-19.

The chain uses TRBV19 and TRBJ1-1, with 7 bases identical to TRBD1. This CDR3 spans 12 amino acids. With V trimmed by 6 bases and J by 6 bases, 4 bases remained unmatched. The germline V gene encodes CDR1 LNHDA and CDR2 SQIVND (reference sequence). This CDR3 reads CASRNRGSEAFF. CDR3 bases: TGTGCCAGTAGGAACAGGGGATCTGAAGCTTTCTTT. The full variable domain, rest sourced from reference TRBV19 and TRBJ1-1, is DGGITQSPKYLFRKEGQNVTLSCEQNLNHDAMYWYRQDPGQGLRLIYYSQIVNDFQKGDIAEGYSVSREKKESFPLTVTSAQKNPTAFYLCASRNRGSEAFFGQGTRLTVV.

This rearrangement joins TRBV6-5 to TRBJ1-1; weak D call: TRBD1 (5 bases). CDR1 and CDR2 from the germline V gene are MNHEY and SVGAGI. This CDR3 contains 15 residues. Trimming took off 2 bases at V and 0 bases at J, with 10 bases between the two ends. The CDR3 region has the DNA TGTGCCAGCAGTTACGACAGCGCAATGAACACTGAAGCTTTCTTT. This encodes CASSYDSAMNTEAFF.

V usage is TRBV1 and J usage is TRBJ2-5; the DNA was not used to check the table's D call, TRBD2. TRBV1 is a documented pseudogene. This CDR3 is 19 amino acids long. This CDR3 reads CTSSHNAAGLAGDQETQYF. In DNA form, the CDR3 reads TGCACCAGCAGCCATAACGCCGCTGGACTAGCGGGGGACCAAGAGACCCAGTACTTC.

Notes on this clone: This may be a read error: a much more frequent sequence differs by one nucleotide. J is TRBJ1-1 and V is TRBV18; unclear D gene. Germline V gives CDR1 KGHSH, CDR2 LQKENI. CDR3 size: 13 residues. The germline V and J ends were trimmed by 2 bases and 1 base, with 5 bases remaining between them. DNA of the CDR3: TGTGCCAGCTCACCAGAGCGGAACACTGAAGCTTTCTTT. This sequence encodes CASSPERNTEAFF.

The gene calls are TRBV19 and TRBJ1-2; D is undetermined. CDR3 size: 15 residues. Trimming stripped 6 bases from V and 3 bases from J, with 17 bases between. From germline, CDR1 is LNHDA and CDR2 SQIVND (reference sequence). CDR3 nucleotide sequence: TGTGCCAGTAGCCCGAGAATGATTCCCCACTATGGCTACACCTTC. Its protein is CASSPRMIPHYGYTF.

V usage is TRBV4-3 and J usage is TRBJ1-1; D remains ambiguous. The CDR3 loop spans 14 amino acids. CDR1 LGHNA and CDR2 YSLEER come from the germline V gene. Trimming took off 0 bases at V and 2 bases at J, with 7 bases between the two ends. The CDR3 sequence: CASSQDFGNTEAFF. As DNA, the CDR3 is TGCGCCAGCAGCCAAGACTTTGGCAACACTGAAGCTTTCTTT.

The chain combines TRBV5-5 with TRBJ2-2, with 8 bases identical to TRBD2. CDR3 size: 16 residues. The germline V gene encodes CDR1 SGHKS and CDR2 YYEKEE (reference sequence). The V and J ends lost 4 bases and 6 bases, in that order; junction bases with no gene match: 11. In DNA, the CDR3 is TGTGCCAGCAGCCGGGAGGGTGCCTTGGGGGCCGGGGAGCTGTTTTTT. Translating it yields CASSREGALGAGELFF.

The chain recombines TRBV1 with TRBJ1-3; the table's D call, TRBD1, was not checked against the DNA. TRBV1 is recorded as a pseudogene. The CDR3 loop spans 13 amino acids. CDR3 in amino acids: CTSREQYTNTIYF. In nucleotides, the CDR3 is TGCACCAGCAGGGAACAGTACACTAACACCATATATTTT.

A word on this clone: This specimen includes other DNA sequences encoding the same CDR3. This chain links TRBV7-9 with TRBJ1-2; no reliable D call. This CDR3 contains 14 residues. Germline loops: CDR1 SEHNR, CDR2 FQNEAQ (reference sequence). The V end was cut by 0 bases, the J end by 0 bases, with 5 bases between. In DNA, the CDR3 is TGTGCCAGCAGCTTAGCACGAGCTAACTATGGCTACACCTTC. This translates into CASSLARANYGYTF.

The chain joins TRBV6-4 to TRBJ1-5; the D is unclear. Trimming shortened V by 8 bases and J by 5 bases, and 22 bases separated the two germline ends. CDR3 length equals 16 residues. Per the germline V gene, CDR1 is MRHNA and CDR2 is SNTAGT. This CDR3 reads CASHLSGLLRDQPQHF. As DNA, the CDR3 is TGTGCCAGCCACCTGAGCGGTTTGCTGCGTGATCAGCCCCAGCATTTT.

This chain connects TRBV15 to TRBJ2-3; tentatively, D is TRBD2 (6 bases). V lost 8 bases and J lost 2, with 14 bases in between. The CDR3 is made up of 14 amino acids. Per the germline V gene, CDR1 is LNHNV and CDR2 is YYDKDF (reference sequence). The CDR3 region has the DNA TGTGCCACCCGGGGAGGCCCTTACACAGATACGCAGTATTTT. As protein: CATRGGPYTDTQYF.

CDR3: CASSYGGPNTEAFF. In DNA, the CDR3 is TGTGCCAGCAGTTACGGAGGACCGAACACTGAAGCTTTCTTT. The chain combines TRBV6-5 with TRBJ1-1; D is unclear. Trimming stripped 2 bases from V and 1 base from J, with 8 bases between. Germline V gives CDR1 MNHEY, CDR2 SVGAGI. This CDR3 region has 14 residues.

The rearrangement links TRBV4-1 to TRBJ2-7; 9 bases are shared with TRBD1. This CDR3 comprises 15 residues. The germline V gene has CDR1 MGHRA and CDR2 YSYEKL. V lost 0 bases to trimming and J lost 2 bases; unmatched junction nucleotides: 2. In DNA form, the CDR3 reads TGCGCCAGCAGCCAAGACAGGACAGGGGCCTACGAGCAGTACTTC. This encodes CASSQDRTGAYEQYF.

The genes are TRBV4-1 and TRBJ1-6, with 7 nucleotides matching TRBD1. CDR1 and CDR2 from the germline V gene are MGHRA and YSYEKL. V shed 4 bases and J 8 bases; nucleotides not matched to a gene: 2. This CDR3 has 13 amino acids. In DNA form, the CDR3 reads TGCGCCAGCAGCCTTACAGGGGATTCACCCCTCCACTTT. This translates into CASSLTGDSPLHF.

V and J are TRBV5-4 and TRBJ1-2, with D possibly TRBD1 on 6 matching bases. The CDR3 runs 15 residues. Germline assignment: CDR1 SGHNT and CDR2 YYREEE (reference sequence). Trimming stripped 4 bases from V and 6 bases from J, with 19 bases between. The CDR3 reads CASSPSQGGSNGYTF. The CDR3 nucleotides are TGTGCCAGCAGCCCTTCACAGGGAGGGTCTAATGGCTACACCTTC.

The chain links TRBV4-3 to TRBJ1-4; D gene uncertain. Germline loops: CDR1 LGHNA, CDR2 YSLEER. The CDR3 sequence is 13 residues long. The V and J ends lost 0 bases and 7 bases respectively, with 6 bases between them. The CDR3 sequence is CASSQDPREKLFF. The CDR3 DNA follows: TGCGCCAGCAGCCAAGACCCTCGTGAAAAACTGTTTTTT.

The chain joins TRBV5-1 to TRBJ1-4; the match to TRBD1 covers 7 bases. CDR1 and CDR2 from the germline V gene are SGHRS and YFSETQ. The junction had 3 bases not matched to a gene; V was cut back by 1 base and J by 0 bases. The length of the CDR3 is 16 residues. The CDR3 nucleotides are TGCGCCAGCAGCTTGCAGGGACAGACAACTAATGAAAAACTGTTTTTT. Its translation: CASSLQGQTTNEKLFF.

The V gene is TRBV5-1, the J gene TRBJ2-1; 8 positions agree with TRBD1. This CDR3 is built from 16 residues. Germline-derived CDR1 and CDR2 are SGHRS and YFSETQ. J lost 2 bases, V lost 4 bases, and 8 bases had no gene match. DNA of the CDR3: TGCGCCAGCAGCGAAGGGGGACAGGCAACCTACAATGAGCAGTTCTTC. As protein: CASSEGGQATYNEQFF.

This sequence joins TRBV7-9 and TRBJ2-6, with 8 bases aligning to TRBD1. The CDR3 extends over 18 amino acids. Per the germline V gene, CDR1 is SEHNR and CDR2 is FQNEAQ (reference sequence). The ends lost 4 bases at V and 1 base at J; junction bases unmatched: 9. The CDR3 sequence: CASSYRTGTNSGANVLTF. The CDR3 coding sequence is TGTGCCAGCAGCTATAGGACAGGGACCAATTCTGGGGCCAACGTCCTGACTTTC.

This clone has more than one count but fewer than ten. This sequence joins TRBV29-1 and TRBJ2-1; no firm D call. Trimming took off 7 bases at V and 0 bases at J, with 7 bases between the two ends. CDR1 and CDR2 (germline): SQVTM, ANQGSEA. CDR3 length: 12 amino acids. CDR3 residues: CSGYSSYNEQFF. DNA of the CDR3: TGCAGCGGCTACAGCTCCTACAATGAGCAGTTCTTC.

The chain uses TRBV4-1 and TRBJ1-3, with 7 bases that match TRBD1. After removal of 4 bases from V and 2 bases from J, the junction contained 8 bases not matched to a gene. The CDR3 totals 16 residues. The germline CDR1 and CDR2 sequences are MGHRA and YSYEKL. CDR3 DNA: TGCGCCAGCAGCCTTCGACAGGGCCCCACTGGAAACACCATATATTTT. It codes for CASSLRQGPTGNTIYF.

The V call is TRBV29-1, the J call TRBJ1-1; 8 bases line up with TRBD1. The CDR3 is 13 residues long. J was trimmed by 4 bases and V by 4 bases; bases with no gene match: 5. The V gene's germline CDR1 is SQVTM and CDR2 ANQGSEA. For the CDR3, the DNA is TGCAGCGTTGGGACAGGGAAAGGCACTGAAGCTTTCTTT. This sequence encodes CSVGTGKGTEAFF.

This chain connects TRBV18 to TRBJ2-1; 8 bases map to TRBD2. The CDR3 runs to 14 residues. After removal of 1 base from V and 8 bases from J, the junction contained 4 bases not matched to a gene. Germline CDR1 is KGHSH and CDR2 is LQKENI. The CDR3 DNA reads TGTGCCAGCTCACCACGCGCGGGGGGCGATGAGCAGTTCTTC. The encoded protein is CASSPRAGGDEQFF. Full variable domain (remainder filled in from reference TRBV18 and TRBJ2-1): NAGVMQNPRHLVRRRGQEARLRCSPMKGHSHVYWYRQLPEEGLKFMVYLQKENIIDESGMPKERFSAEFPKEGPSILRIQQVVRGDSAAYFCASSPRAGGDEQFFGPGTRLTVL.

V is TRBV14 and J is TRBJ1-6; 7 nucleotides match TRBD1. After removal of 0 bases from V and 6 bases from J, the junction contained 8 bases not matched to a gene. The germline V gene has CDR1 SGHDN and CDR2 FVKESK. The CDR3 has 17 amino acids. Here the CDR3 reads CASSQDRRQGSNSPLHF. DNA of the CDR3: TGTGCCAGCAGCCAAGATCGCCGACAGGGATCTAATTCACCCCTCCACTTT.

CDR3 region: CASSSTPGLAGGYKDTQYF. The DNA for the CDR3 is TGCGCCAGCAGCTCGACCCCGGGACTAGCGGGGGGTTATAAAGATACGCAGTATTTT. The chain joins TRBV5-1 to TRBJ2-3, with 15 nucleotides matching TRBD2. The CDR3 sequence is 19 residues long. Trimming removed 3 bases from V and 5 bases from J; junction bases left unmatched: 13. Germline V lookup: CDR1 SGHRS, CDR2 YFSETQ.

The DNA of the CDR3 is TGTGCCAGCAGTTATCGTAAGGGGTCCAAAAACATTCAGTACTTC. Encoded protein: CASSYRKGSKNIQYF. The rearrangement joins TRBV6-5 to TRBJ2-4; perhaps TRBD1 as D (5 bases). Trimming removed 3 bases at V and 2 bases at J, with 11 bases between. The CDR3 runs 15 residues. Germline V CDR1 and CDR2: MNHEY, SVGAGI.

The chain combines TRBV5-6 with TRBJ1-2; D is perhaps TRBD1 (5 bases). Trimming stripped 0 bases from V and 5 bases from J, with 23 bases between. The CDR3 length is 18 residues. Germline CDR1 and CDR2: SGHDT and YYEEEE. The CDR3 region is CASSLGAREVFSVYGYTF. CDR3 DNA sequence: TGTGCCAGCAGCTTGGGGGCCAGGGAGGTGTTCTCGGTATATGGCTACACCTTC.

V is TRBV9 and J is TRBJ1-5; D is undetermined. Trimming removed 4 bases from V and 0 bases from J, with 11 bases in between. Germline values: CDR1 SGDLS, CDR2 YYNGEE. CDR3 length equals 15 residues. The CDR3 nucleotides are TGTGCCAGCAGCCCCGGAGGAGTTAGCAATCAGCCCCAGCATTTT. Translation: CASSPGGVSNQPQHF.

V is TRBV11-2 and J is TRBJ1-1; perhaps TRBD1 as D (6 bases). V lost 4 bases to trimming and J lost 5 bases, with 8 bases between them. Germline-derived CDR1 and CDR2 are SGHAT and FQNNGV. The CDR3 runs to 12 residues. The CDR3 sequence is CASSSRGTEAFF. In DNA, the CDR3 is TGTGCCAGCAGCTCCAGGGGAACTGAAGCTTTCTTT.

The rearrangement joins TRBV5-5 to TRBJ2-7, with 10 bases that match TRBD2. The V gene end was trimmed by 3 bases and the J gene end by 6 bases; junction bases not matched to a gene: 3. The length of the CDR3 is 13 residues. Germline CDR1 SGHKS, CDR2 YYEKEE (reference sequence). The CDR3 DNA is TGTGCCAGCAGCTCCAGACTAGCGGGCGAGCAGTACTTC. This translates into CASSSRLAGEQYF.